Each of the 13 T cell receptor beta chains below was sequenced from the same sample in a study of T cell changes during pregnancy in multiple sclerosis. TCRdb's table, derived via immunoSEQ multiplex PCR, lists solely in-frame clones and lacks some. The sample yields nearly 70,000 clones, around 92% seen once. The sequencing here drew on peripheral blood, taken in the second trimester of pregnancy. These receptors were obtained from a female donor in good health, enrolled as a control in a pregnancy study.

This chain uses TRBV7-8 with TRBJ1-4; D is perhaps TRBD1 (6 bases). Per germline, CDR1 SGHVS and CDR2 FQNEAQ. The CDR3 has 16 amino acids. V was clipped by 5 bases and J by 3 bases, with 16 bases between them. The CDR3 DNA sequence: TGTGCCAGCAGCCCCCTCGGGGGGGGCTCTAATGAAAAACTGTTTTTT. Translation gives CASSPLGGGSNEKLFF.

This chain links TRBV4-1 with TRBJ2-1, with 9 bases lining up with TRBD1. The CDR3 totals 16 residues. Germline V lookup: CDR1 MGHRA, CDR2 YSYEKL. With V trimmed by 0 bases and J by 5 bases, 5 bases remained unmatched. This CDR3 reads CASSQDNRGLNNEQFF. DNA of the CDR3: TGCGCCAGCAGCCAAGATAACAGGGGGCTAAACAATGAGCAGTTCTTC.

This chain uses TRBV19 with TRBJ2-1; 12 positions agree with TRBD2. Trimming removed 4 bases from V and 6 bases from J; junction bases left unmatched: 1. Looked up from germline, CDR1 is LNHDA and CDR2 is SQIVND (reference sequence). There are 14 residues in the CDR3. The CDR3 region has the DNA TGTGCCAGTAGTAGGGGACTAGCGGGCAATGAGCAGTTCTTC. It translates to CASSRGLAGNEQFF.

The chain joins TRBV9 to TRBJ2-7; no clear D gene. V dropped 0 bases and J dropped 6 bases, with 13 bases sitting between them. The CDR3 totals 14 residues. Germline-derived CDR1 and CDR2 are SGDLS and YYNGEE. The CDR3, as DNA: TGTGCCAGCAGCGTAGGTGAGGAACCCCGCGAGCAGTACTTC. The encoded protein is CASSVGEEPREQYF.

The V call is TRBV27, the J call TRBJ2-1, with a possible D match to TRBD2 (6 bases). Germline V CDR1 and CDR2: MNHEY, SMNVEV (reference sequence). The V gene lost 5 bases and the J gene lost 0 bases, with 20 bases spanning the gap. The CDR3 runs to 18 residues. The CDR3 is CASSKPRSGVSSYNEQFF. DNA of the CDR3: TGTGCCAGCAGTAAACCCAGGTCGGGGGTTAGCTCCTACAATGAGCAGTTCTTC.

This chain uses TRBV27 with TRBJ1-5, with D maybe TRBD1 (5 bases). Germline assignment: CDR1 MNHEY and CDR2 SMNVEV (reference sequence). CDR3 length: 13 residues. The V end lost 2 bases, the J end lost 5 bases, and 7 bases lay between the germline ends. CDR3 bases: TGTGCCAGCAGTTTAGAAGGGGATCAGCCCCAGCATTTT. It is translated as CASSLEGDQPQHF.

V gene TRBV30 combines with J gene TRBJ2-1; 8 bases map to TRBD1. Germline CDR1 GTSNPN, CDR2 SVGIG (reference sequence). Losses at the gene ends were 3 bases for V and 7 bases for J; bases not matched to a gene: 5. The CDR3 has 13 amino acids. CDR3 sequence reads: CAWSRTGGNEQFF. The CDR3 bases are TGTGCCTGGAGCCGTACAGGGGGAAATGAGCAGTTCTTC.

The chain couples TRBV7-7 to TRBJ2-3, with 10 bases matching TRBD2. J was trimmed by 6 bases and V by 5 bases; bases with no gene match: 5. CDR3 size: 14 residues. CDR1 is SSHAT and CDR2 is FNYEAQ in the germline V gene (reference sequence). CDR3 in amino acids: CASSPGLASDTQYF. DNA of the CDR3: TGTGCCAGCAGCCCGGGACTAGCGTCGGATACGCAGTATTTT.

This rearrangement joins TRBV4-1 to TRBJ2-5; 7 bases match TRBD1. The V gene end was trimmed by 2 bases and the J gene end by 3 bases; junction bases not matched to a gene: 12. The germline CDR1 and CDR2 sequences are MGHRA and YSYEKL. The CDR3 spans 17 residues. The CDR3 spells CASSQPIQTGIKETQYF. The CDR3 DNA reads TGCGCCAGCAGCCAACCTATCCAGACAGGGATAAAAGAGACCCAGTACTTC.

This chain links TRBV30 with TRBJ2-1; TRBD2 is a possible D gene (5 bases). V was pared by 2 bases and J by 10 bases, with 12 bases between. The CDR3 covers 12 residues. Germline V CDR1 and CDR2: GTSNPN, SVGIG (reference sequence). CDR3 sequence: CAWSYGLWEQFF. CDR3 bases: TGTGCCTGGAGTTACGGACTTTGGGAGCAGTTCTTC. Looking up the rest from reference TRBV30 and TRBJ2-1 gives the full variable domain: SQTIHQWPATLVQPVGSPLSLECTVEGTSNPNLYWYRQAAGRGLQLLFYSVGIGQISSEVPQNLSASRPQDRQFILSSKKLLLSDSGFYLCAWSYGLWEQFFGPGTRLTVL.

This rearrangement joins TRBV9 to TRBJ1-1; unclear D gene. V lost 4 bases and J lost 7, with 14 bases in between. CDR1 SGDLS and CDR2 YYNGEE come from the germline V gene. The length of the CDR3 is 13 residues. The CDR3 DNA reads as TGTGCCAGCAGCCGATCAGAGACTCTTGAAGCTTTCTTT. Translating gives CASSRSETLEAFF. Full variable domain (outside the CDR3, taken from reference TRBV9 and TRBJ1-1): DSGVTQTPKHLITATGQRVTLRCSPRSGDLSVYWYQQSLDQGLQFLIQYYNGEERAKGNILERFSAQQFPDLHSELNLSSLELGDSALYFCASSRSETLEAFFGQGTRLTVV.

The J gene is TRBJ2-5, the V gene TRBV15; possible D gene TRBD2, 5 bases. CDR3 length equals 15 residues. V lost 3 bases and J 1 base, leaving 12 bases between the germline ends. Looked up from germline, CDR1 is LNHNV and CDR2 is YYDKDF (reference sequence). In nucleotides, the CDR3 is TGTGCCACCAGCAGGCTAAGAGGGTTCCAAGAGACCCAGTACTTC. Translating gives CATSRLRGFQETQYF.

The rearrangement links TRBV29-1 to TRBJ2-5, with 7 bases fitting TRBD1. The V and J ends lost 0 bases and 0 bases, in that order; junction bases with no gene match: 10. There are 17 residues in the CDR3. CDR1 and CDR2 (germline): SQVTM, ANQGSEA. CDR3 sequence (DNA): TGCAGCGTTGAAGATTGGGTGGAGACAGGGTACCAAGAGACCCAGTACTTC. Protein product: CSVEDWVETGYQETQYF.